This T cell receptor beta chain appears in the sequencing data of a study of blood T cell repertoires in COVID-19. Study details: Whether acute or convalescent, the COVID-19 samples came from the United States, Italy and Spain. The cDNA or gDNA used as material had been derived from T cells, B-cell-depleted T cells, or PBMCs.

Original processing methods: Researchers report that nucleated cell counts were estimated from reference gene primer amplification. Profiled with immunoSEQ multiplex PCR; TCRdb holds only in-frame clones, not every one. The D gene and trimming were derived from the DNA, and the V and J assignments and clone size from that table. Counted here are about 250,000 clones, around four fifths occurring once; the ten biggest clones make up roughly 9.4%. This CDR3 has 14 amino acids. Trimming took 7 bases from V and 9 from J, leaving 15 bases between them. Germline V gene lookup returns CDR1 KGHDR and CDR2 SFDVKD.

The origin of this receptor is a man aged 40-49 years with active or convalescent COVID-19. The sequenced sample consisted of peripheral blood. The chain uses TRBV24-1 and TRBJ1-6; D unresolved. The CDR3 region is CATRWEGPGSPLHF. In DNA form, the CDR3 reads TGTGCCACCAGGTGGGAGGGCCCTGGTTCACCCCTCCACTTT.